This TCR beta chain emerged from a study of CD8 T cells in ankylosing spondylitis (dated by TCRdb to 2016 to 2017). With respect to the entire study: The study set out to find disease-linked TCR variants by profiling T cell receptor beta repertoires in ankylosing spondylitis patients and healthy donors. The full study cohort comprised 20 to 25 ankylosing spondylitis patients and 110 or so healthy donors. Peripheral blood was sampled, and synovial fluid was additionally collected from ankylosing spondylitis patients. Paper-wide results and their limitations: The disease-linked clones were reported as significantly enriched in matched synovial fluid samples from ankylosing spondylitis patients. A TCR beta motif made up of several highly homologous amino acid variants appeared to be characteristic of blood from ankylosing spondylitis patients. Some motif variants had previously been reported in the synovial fluid and blood of reactive arthritis patients, which suggests shared mechanisms of disease initiation. A CD8+ phenotype was shown by the disease-linked clones, which were found at relatively low frequencies in peripheral blood.

Germline trimming amounts to 8 bases on V and 4 bases on J, with 6 as the count of junction bases outside the gene matches. The CDR3 has 13 amino acids, counting the end cysteine and phenylalanine. Only the CDR3 DNA is retained, 39 bases long and in frame from the first base. CDR1 is given as DFQATT and CDR2 as SNEGSKA, both from the germline V gene (reference sequence). This clonotype was picked up many times. The antigen it binds to is not known. No clone much larger than this one lies a single base away; base qualities are absent. Sequencing instrument: Illumina HiSeq 2500. TCR beta libraries were prepared by quantitative 5'-RACE with molecular barcodes. As for the authors' bioinformatics: A new computational method, built on a probabilistic model of VDJ rearrangement, was used to identify disease-linked TCR variants. The public reads were quality trimmed at Q25 with fastp and then assembled into clones with MiXCR by TCRdb, keeping productive beta chains. Rows are unified per CDR3 protein, each entry keeping the most common DNA and genes. The V and J calls follow TCRdb's processing rather than the paper's. Across this sample there are 200,000 to 250,000 distinct CDR3 sequences, with about 11% seen only once. The ten largest clones represent roughly 23% of the sample.

The V and J genes are TRBV20-1 and TRBJ2-2; 8 junctional bases match TRBD2. The sample taken for sequencing was blood, either unsorted or a sorted T cell fraction (not recorded which). This TCR came from a male donor with ankylosing spondylitis or in good health (not recorded which). The CDR3 region reads CSTAGGTTGELFF. The nucleotide sequence reads as follows: TGCAGTACCGCGGGGGGCACCACCGGGGAGCTGTTTTTT.